This TCR beta chain was profiled in a study of blood T cell repertoires in COVID-19. Sequenced by immunoSEQ multiplex PCR; TCRdb stores in-frame clones only, minus some. Of more than 150,000 clones in the sample, about four fifths were seen once. The trim removed 4 bases at V and 4 bases at J, leaving 8 bases unmatched. CDR1 is SGHRS, CDR2 YFSETQ, per germline. The CDR3 length is 17 residues. The chain combines TRBV5-1 with TRBJ2-6, with TRBD2 matching 10 bases. This sequence was found in a woman aged 80 or over with COVID-19, enrolled during active disease. The sequenced sample consisted of peripheral blood. Written as DNA, the CDR3 is TGCGCCAGCAGCCTGGGACTAGCGTTGGGGGGGGCCAACGTCCTGACTTTC. It codes for CASSLGLALGGANVLTF.